These 21 T cell receptor beta chains were sequenced from one sample in a study of early stage breast cancer tumors. TCRdb keeps only in-frame clones here, not all; method: immunoSEQ multiplex PCR. The table has 70,000 or so clones, around 80% seen once. Sequencing used blood. The source of these receptors is a person in their 40s with breast cancer.

The chain recombines TRBV9 with TRBJ2-2, with TRBD2 identical over 8 bases. The CDR3 is 16 amino acids. V was pared by 0 bases and J by 9 bases, with 10 bases of the junction left unmatched. Germline-derived CDR1 and CDR2 are SGDLS and YYNGEE. The CDR3 protein is CASSVDGTRLNRELFF. CDR3 sequence (DNA): TGTGCCAGCAGCGTAGACGGGACTAGATTAAATCGGGAGCTGTTTTTT.

The chain has TRBV28 and TRBJ2-1; 7 bases align to TRBD2. V gave up 4 bases and J gave up 9 bases; unmatched junction bases: 12. This CDR3 region has 15 residues. Germline-derived CDR1 and CDR2 are MDHEN and SYDVKM. Here the CDR3 reads CASSSQGTISGEQFF. Written as DNA, the CDR3 is TGTGCCAGCAGTTCCCAAGGGACTATTTCGGGTGAGCAGTTCTTC.

The genes are TRBV6-1 and TRBJ2-1; D unclear. CDR1 MNHNS and CDR2 SASEGT come from the germline V gene. The CDR3 spans 12 residues. V was clipped by 7 bases and J by 3 bases, with 7 bases between them. CDR3 sequence: CASILDYNEQFF. CDR3 coding DNA: TGTGCCAGCATCTTAGACTACAATGAGCAGTTCTTC.

V gene TRBV10-3 combines with J gene TRBJ2-4; D is ambiguous. The CDR3 loop spans 16 amino acids. Germline V lookup: CDR1 ENHRY, CDR2 SYGVKD. V was clipped by 0 bases and J by 0 bases, with 9 bases between them. CDR3 in amino acids: CAISESNGLAKNIQYF. The CDR3 nucleotides are TGTGCCATCAGTGAGTCTAACGGGTTAGCCAAAAACATTCAGTACTTC.

J is TRBJ2-1 and V is TRBV19; TRBD2 agrees at 13 bases. The germline gives CDR1 LNHDA, CDR2 SQIVND (reference sequence). Losses at the gene ends were 2 bases for V and 6 bases for J; bases not matched to a gene: 10. The CDR3 has 18 amino acids. CDR3 loop: CASSITGTSGTLGNEQFF. CDR3 sequence (DNA): TGTGCCAGTAGTATAACCGGGACTAGCGGGACCTTGGGCAATGAGCAGTTCTTC.

This clone was detected only a few times. This chain connects TRBV7-3 to TRBJ2-2; TRBD2 aligns across 11 bases. With 4 bases clipped from V and 6 bases from J, the junction kept 7 bases outside the gene matches. The CDR3 is 16 residues long. Germline values: CDR1 SGHTA, CDR2 FQGTGA. CDR3 DNA: TGTGCCAGCAGCTCCACTAGCGGGAGATCCGCCGGGGAGCTGTTTTTT. This codes for CASSSTSGRSAGELFF.

The rearrangement links TRBV30 to TRBJ2-1; perhaps TRBD1 as D (6 bases). Trimming shortened V by 0 bases and J by 9 bases, and 6 bases separated the two germline ends. This CDR3 region has 11 residues. Germline loops: CDR1 GTSNPN, CDR2 SVGIG (reference sequence). The CDR3 loop reads CAWSVQGEQFF. The CDR3 coding sequence is TGTGCCTGGAGTGTACAGGGTGAGCAGTTCTTC.

This clone occurred a few times. The chain couples TRBV2 to TRBJ2-2; 7 nucleotides align to TRBD2. Germline V CDR1 and CDR2: SNHLY, FYNNEI. Trimming at V came to 8 bases and at J to 3 bases, leaving 6 bases not matched to a gene. This CDR3 has 14 residues. CDR3 nucleotides: TGTGCCAGCTTCCGCGGGAGCGACACCGGGGAGCTGTTTTTT. It is translated as CASFRGSDTGELFF.

The chain uses TRBV19 and TRBJ1-5; no firm D call. V shed 3 bases and J shed 3 bases, with 15 bases lying between them. Per the germline V gene, CDR1 is LNHDA and CDR2 is SQIVND (reference sequence). This CDR3 contains 16 residues. Here the CDR3 reads CASSIMNIKANQPQHF. The CDR3 region has the DNA TGTGCCAGTAGTATTATGAACATAAAGGCCAATCAGCCCCAGCATTTT.

This clone turned up a few times. The junction and the germline gene differ at one end; a read error may be behind it. V and J are TRBV7-7 and TRBJ2-2, with TRBD1 as a possible D gene (6 bases). CDR3 size: 15 residues. The germline V gene encodes CDR1 SSHAT and CDR2 FNYEAQ (reference sequence). The CDR3 nucleotides read TGTGCTAGCAGCGCCCAGGGGACACCAACCGGGGAGCTGTTTTTT. This encodes CASSAQGTPTGELFF.

The chain employs TRBV2 and TRBJ1-1, with a weak D call TRBD1 (6 bases). With 2 bases removed from V and 7 bases from J, the gap between germline ends came to 17 bases. This CDR3 has 15 amino acids. Germline CDR1 and CDR2: SNHLY and FYNNEI. CDR3 residues: CASSEYRAKQGEAFF. The CDR3 nucleotides are TGTGCCAGCAGTGAATACCGGGCCAAACAGGGTGAAGCTTTCTTT.

The V call is TRBV11-1, the J call TRBJ2-1; D is unresolved. Trimming took off 4 bases at V and 5 bases at J, with 3 bases between the two ends. Per the germline V gene, CDR1 is SGHAT and CDR2 is FQDESV (reference sequence). CDR3 length: 11 amino acids. The CDR3 DNA reads TGTGCCAGCAGCTCGAACAATGAGCAGTTCTTC. This sequence encodes CASSSNNEQFF.

This sequence joins TRBV30 and TRBJ2-3; weak D call: TRBD1 (5 bases). This CDR3 is 13 amino acids long. Looked up from germline, CDR1 is GTSNPN and CDR2 is SVGIG (reference sequence). V gave up 1 base and J gave up 4 bases, with 9 bases separating them. The CDR3 sequence: CAWSGGAADTQYF. CDR3 bases: TGTGCCTGGAGTGGTGGGGCCGCAGATACGCAGTATTTT.

V and J are TRBV19 and TRBJ2-7; TRBD2 matches 11 bases. The CDR3 covers 16 residues. In germline, CDR1 is LNHDA, CDR2 SQIVND (reference sequence). Germline trimming cut 5 bases from V and 3 bases from J; bases unmatched to any gene: 9. The CDR3 loop reads CASSPASGRSHYEQYF. The CDR3 nucleotides are TGTGCCAGTAGTCCCGCTAGCGGGAGGTCCCACTACGAGCAGTACTTC.

V is TRBV19 and J is TRBJ1-1; no definite D call. Germline CDR1 is LNHDA and CDR2 is SQIVND (reference sequence). The germline V and J ends were trimmed by 7 bases and 7 bases, with 19 bases remaining between them. The CDR3 length is 14 residues. The DNA for the CDR3 is TGTGCCAGTACCACCGGGCCCGGTGCGGTTGAAGCTTTCTTT. Translating gives CASTTGPGAVEAFF.

The gene calls are TRBV27 and TRBJ2-6; D gene unclear. Trimming cost V 5 bases and J 0 bases, with 5 bases left between them. The CDR3 runs 14 residues. Germline V gene data show CDR1 as MNHEY and CDR2 as SMNVEV (reference sequence). The DNA for the CDR3 is TGTGCCAGCAGTCAACACTCTGGGGCCAACGTCCTGACTTTC. Translating gives CASSQHSGANVLTF.

The CDR3 here is CASNGGQINQPQHF. The CDR3 region has the DNA TGTGCCAGCAATGGGGGACAGATCAATCAGCCCCAGCATTTT. The rearrangement joins TRBV6-1 to TRBJ1-5, with 7 nucleotides matching TRBD1. With V trimmed by 7 bases and J by 3 bases, 6 bases remained unmatched. CDR3 size: 14 residues. CDR1 is MNHNS and CDR2 is SASEGT in the germline V gene.

The chain joins TRBV13 to TRBJ1-1; TRBD1 matches at 9 bases. Germline-derived CDR1 and CDR2 are PRHDT and FYEKMQ (reference sequence). V lost 5 bases and J lost 4; bases outside the gene matches: 8. The CDR3 is 15 residues long. The CDR3 spells CASSPRDREGTEAFF. The CDR3 coding sequence is TGTGCCAGCAGCCCACGGGACAGGGAAGGCACTGAAGCTTTCTTT.

V and J are TRBV30 and TRBJ1-1, with D perhaps matching TRBD1 (5 bases). The CDR3 is 15 amino acids. The V gene lost 2 bases and the J gene lost 1 base, with 14 bases spanning the gap. The V gene's germline CDR1 is GTSNPN and CDR2 SVGIG (reference sequence). The CDR3 DNA is TGTGCCTGGAGTCCCCCCCGGAGGGGGAACACTGAAGCTTTCTTT. Amino acids: CAWSPPRRGNTEAFF.

The J gene is TRBJ2-2, the V gene TRBV7-3, with no clear D. Germline CDR1 reads SGHTA; CDR2 reads FQGTGA. There are 13 residues in the CDR3. Trimming left V 4 bases short and J 5 bases short, with 8 bases between. Written as DNA, the CDR3 is TGTGCCAGCAGCTCGGAGTGGACCGGGGAGCTGTTTTTT. Its protein product is CASSSEWTGELFF.

The chain combines TRBV15 with TRBJ2-1; the D gene could be TRBD1 or TRBD2 (5 bases each). The V and J ends lost 3 bases and 4 bases respectively, with 13 bases between them. CDR1 is LNHNV and CDR2 is YYDKDF in the germline V gene (reference sequence). The CDR3 is 15 amino acids. This CDR3 reads CATSRAGTLYNEQFF. As DNA, the CDR3 is TGTGCCACCAGCAGGGCCGGGACGCTGTACAATGAGCAGTTCTTC.